Presented here are 24 T cell receptor beta chains from one specimen sequenced in a study of blood T cell repertoires in COVID-19. Sequencing was performed with immunoSEQ multiplex PCR; in TCRdb, only in-frame clones are kept and a portion is missing. Among fewer than 200,000 clones listed, approximately 85% were seen once. The source material was peripheral blood. Receptors were obtained from a man in his sixties who had recovered from COVID-19.

This chain uses TRBV6-5 with TRBJ2-1; 7 bases match TRBD2. CDR3 length: 15 residues. The trim removed 2 bases at V and 4 bases at J, leaving 5 bases unmatched. The germline CDR1 and CDR2 sequences are MNHEY and SVGAGI. This CDR3 is CASSYGTGGYNEQFF. CDR3 DNA sequence: TGTGCCAGCAGTTACGGAACGGGGGGTTACAATGAGCAGTTCTTC.

The chain links TRBV6-5 to TRBJ2-7; D remains unclear. Germline V gene data show CDR1 as MNHEY and CDR2 as SVGAGI. The CDR3 is made up of 14 amino acids. V was pared by 6 bases and J by 0 bases, with 12 bases between. The CDR3 sequence is CASRVGLYSYEQYF. The CDR3 DNA reads TGTGCCAGCAGAGTCGGGTTGTACTCCTACGAGCAGTACTTC.

This clone was detected only once. The chain employs TRBV5-1 and TRBJ2-3; tentatively, D is TRBD1 (6 bases). V dropped 3 bases and J dropped 1 base, with 12 bases sitting between them. The V gene's germline CDR1 is SGHRS and CDR2 YFSETQ. This CDR3 contains 15 residues. CDR3: CASSSGVGGTDTQYF. The CDR3 region has the DNA TGCGCCAGCAGCTCAGGGGTGGGTGGCACAGATACGCAGTATTTT.

V gene TRBV11-2 combines with J gene TRBJ1-2; TRBD1 might be the D (6 bases). Germline V lookup: CDR1 SGHAT, CDR2 FQNNGV. CDR3 size: 15 residues. V dropped 0 bases and J dropped 3 bases, with 11 bases sitting between them. CDR3 amino acids: CASSLDRTVYYGYTF. CDR3 bases: TGTGCCAGCAGCTTAGATCGGACAGTCTACTATGGCTACACCTTC.

The chain links TRBV10-3 to TRBJ1-1; 10 nucleotides align to TRBD1. The CDR3 is made up of 16 amino acids. V was clipped by 0 bases and J by 1 base; unmatched bases: 2. CDR1 and CDR2 (germline): ENHRY, SYGVKD. The CDR3 DNA reads TGTGCCATCAGTGAGTCGACAGGGGGCGCGAACACTGAAGCTTTCTTT. It is translated as CAISESTGGANTEAFF.

The CDR3 DNA reads TGTGCCAGTAGTATACTCCCCTATAGCGGGGGGAGCGGGAATGAGCAGTTCTTC. It is translated as CASSILPYSGGSGNEQFF. The chain employs TRBV19 and TRBJ2-1; 10 bases map to TRBD2. Unmatched junction bases numbered 14, after V lost 2 bases and J lost 7 bases. The CDR3 loop spans 18 amino acids. Germline CDR1 and CDR2: LNHDA and SQIVND (reference sequence).

The chain combines TRBV2 with TRBJ1-4, with 10 bases fitting TRBD1. The trim removed 2 bases at V and 8 bases at J, leaving 8 bases unmatched. The germline CDR1 and CDR2 sequences are SNHLY and FYNNEI. The CDR3 runs 16 residues. DNA of the CDR3: TGTGCCAGCAGTGAAAGGGGATTGACAGGGGGCGAAAAACTGTTTTTT. It encodes CASSERGLTGGEKLFF.

The chain couples TRBV5-4 to TRBJ2-3, with a weak D call TRBD2 (7 bases). CDR3 length: 15 residues. From germline, CDR1 is SGHNT and CDR2 YYREEE (reference sequence). V lost 0 bases and J lost 4, with 12 bases in between. Here the CDR3 DNA reads TGTGCCAGCAGCTTGGCGGGGGGACAACCAGATACGCAGTATTTT. As protein: CASSLAGGQPDTQYF. The whole variable domain, filled in from reference TRBV5-4 and TRBJ2-3, reads ETGVTQSPTHLIKTRGQQVTLRCSSQSGHNTVSWYQQALGQGPQFIFQYYREEENGRGNFPPRFSGLQFPNYSSELNVNALELDDSALYLCASSLAGGQPDTQYFGPGTRLTVL.

The V call is TRBV19, the J call TRBJ1-1, with a tentative D call TRBD1 (6 bases). The CDR3 has 16 amino acids. The V and J ends lost 4 bases and 0 bases respectively, with 15 bases between them. The germline V gene has CDR1 LNHDA and CDR2 SQIVND (reference sequence). CDR3 DNA: TGTGCCAGTAGTAAGGGGACAAGTGGTATGAACACTGAAGCTTTCTTT. Translated, it gives CASSKGTSGMNTEAFF. The complete variable domain, with remaining parts taken from reference TRBV19 and TRBJ1-1, reads DGGITQSPKYLFRKEGQNVTLSCEQNLNHDAMYWYRQDPGQGLRLIYYSQIVNDFQKGDIAEGYSVSREKKESFPLTVTSAQKNPTAFYLCASSKGTSGMNTEAFFGQGTRLTVV.

This chain uses TRBV7-6 with TRBJ2-2; perhaps TRBD1 as D (6 bases). The CDR3 is made up of 15 amino acids. V shed 5 bases and J shed 4 bases, with 14 bases lying between them. Germline CDR1 reads SGHVS; CDR2 reads FNYEAQ. Here the CDR3 DNA reads TGTGCCAGCAGCCAAAGACAGGCGAGCACCGGGGAGCTGTTTTTT. Protein: CASSQRQASTGELFF.

The chain has TRBV19 and TRBJ2-2, with a possible D match to TRBD2 (5 bases). V lost 6 bases and J 2 bases, leaving 10 bases between the germline ends. There are 14 residues in the CDR3. Germline CDR1 LNHDA, CDR2 SQIVND (reference sequence). Written as DNA, the CDR3 is TGTGCCAGTAGGTTAGGAGGTAACACCGGGGAGCTGTTTTTT. Its translation: CASRLGGNTGELFF.

The J gene is TRBJ2-7, the V gene TRBV12-3 or TRBV12-4; no reliable D call. V was trimmed by 7 bases and J by 3 bases, leaving 13 bases between them. The CDR3 is made up of 13 amino acids. CDR3 loop: CASTPLGSYEQYF. CDR3 in DNA: TGTGCCAGCACCCCCCTGGGCAGCTACGAGCAGTACTTC.

CDR3 in amino acids: CASSEARHTGSKGNTIYF. The CDR3 bases are TGTGCCAGCAGTGAAGCTAGACATACAGGGTCGAAAGGAAACACCATATATTTT. This chain links TRBV25-1 with TRBJ1-3; TRBD1 is a possible D gene (6 bases). V dropped 2 bases and J dropped 4 bases, with 21 bases sitting between them. Germline CDR1 and CDR2: MGHDK and SYGVNS. CDR3 length: 18 amino acids.

V gene TRBV2 combines with J gene TRBJ1-2, with TRBD1 identical over 12 bases. The germline V gene encodes CDR1 SNHLY and CDR2 FYNNEI. The V and J ends lost 7 bases and 8 bases, in that order; junction bases with no gene match: 11. This CDR3 comprises 15 residues. CDR3 amino acids: CASTGPGQGARGYTF. The DNA for the CDR3 is TGTGCCAGCACCGGGCCGGGACAGGGGGCGCGGGGCTACACCTTC.

This clone was seen only once. The chain combines TRBV19 with TRBJ2-3, with a tentative D call TRBD2 (7 bases). The V gene's germline CDR1 is LNHDA and CDR2 SQIVND (reference sequence). The CDR3 has 15 residues. The V gene lost 5 bases and the J gene lost 5 bases, with 17 bases spanning the gap. The CDR3 sequence: CASSEGGGPGDTQYF. In DNA form, the CDR3 reads TGTGCCAGTAGTGAGGGGGGGGGCCCTGGAGATACGCAGTATTTT.

The chain couples TRBV19 to TRBJ1-2; 7 positions match TRBD1. V gave up 11 bases and J gave up 4 bases; unmatched junction bases: 16. Germline V gives CDR1 LNHDA, CDR2 SQIVND (reference sequence). The CDR3 length is 15 residues. CDR3 amino acids: CAVDSGQGDFYGYTF. The DNA of the CDR3 is TGTGCCGTCGACTCGGGCCAGGGGGATTTCTATGGCTACACCTTC.

This clone has just one count. The genes are TRBV5-1 and TRBJ2-1; D gene ambiguous. There are 15 residues in the CDR3. The V end was cut by 0 bases, the J end by 7 bases, with 14 bases between. Germline V gene data show CDR1 as SGHRS and CDR2 as YFSETQ. CDR3 residues: CASSLVQLPKNEQFF. The CDR3 DNA follows: TGCGCCAGCAGCTTGGTTCAACTCCCGAAGAATGAGCAGTTCTTC.

CDR3: CASRTSGVLEQYF. DNA of the CDR3: TGTGCCAGCAGAACTAGCGGGGTGCTCGAGCAGTACTTC. The chain has TRBV2 and TRBJ2-7, with 10 bases aligning to TRBD2. V gave up 6 bases and J gave up 6 bases; unmatched junction bases: 5. CDR1 is SNHLY, CDR2 FYNNEI, per germline. This CDR3 is built from 13 residues.

The CDR3 DNA sequence: TGTGCCAGCAGTACAGGGCCTGGCGAGCAGTACTTC. The encoded protein is CASSTGPGEQYF. This rearrangement joins TRBV12-3 or TRBV12-4 to TRBJ2-7; tentatively, D is TRBD1 (6 bases). CDR3 length: 12 amino acids. Trimming stripped 5 bases from V and 6 bases from J, with 11 bases between.

This clone was recorded a few times. The V and J genes are TRBV27 and TRBJ2-2, with a weak D call TRBD2 (5 bases). Germline CDR1 reads MNHEY; CDR2 reads SMNVEV (reference sequence). The V gene lost 8 bases and the J gene lost 1 base, with 20 bases spanning the gap. The CDR3 spans 17 residues. The CDR3 region is CASPPYYGGLNTGELFF. The CDR3 DNA is TGTGCCAGCCCACCATATTACGGAGGCTTGAACACCGGGGAGCTGTTTTTT.

The rearrangement links TRBV18 to TRBJ2-6; TRBD1 might be the D (6 bases). V was pared by 3 bases and J by 0 bases, with 12 bases between. CDR1 and CDR2 from the germline V gene are KGHSH and LQKENI. The CDR3 totals 17 residues. As DNA, the CDR3 is TGTGCCAGCTCACCGACAGGCAGGACCTCTGGGGCCAACGTCCTGACTTTC. It specifies CASSPTGRTSGANVLTF.

The chain recombines TRBV7-8 with TRBJ2-3; 8 nucleotides align to TRBD2. The CDR3 has 13 residues. V lost 8 bases and J lost 7; bases outside the gene matches: 8. Germline-derived CDR1 and CDR2 are SGHVS and FQNEAQ. CDR3 in amino acids: CASGTGGPNTQYF. As DNA, the CDR3 is TGTGCCAGCGGGACGGGGGGGCCAAATACGCAGTATTTT.

This sequence joins TRBV18 and TRBJ2-7, with 7 nucleotides matching TRBD1. The CDR3 runs 12 residues. Germline V gene sequence: CDR1 KGHSH, CDR2 LQKENI. Trimming at V came to 3 bases and at J to 4 bases, leaving 0 bases not matched to a gene. CDR3 protein: CASSPTGYEQYF. The CDR3 DNA reads as TGTGCCAGCTCACCGACAGGGTACGAGCAGTACTTC.

The chain uses TRBV6-5 and TRBJ2-1; 9 positions match TRBD1. CDR3 length equals 16 residues. After removal of 0 bases from V and 2 bases from J, the junction contained 2 bases not matched to a gene. Germline values: CDR1 MNHEY, CDR2 SVGAGI. The CDR3: CASSYSDRGPYNEQFF. CDR3 nucleotides: TGTGCCAGCAGTTACTCGGACAGGGGCCCCTACAATGAGCAGTTCTTC.